Below, 8 T cell receptor beta chains from the same sample are listed, as sequenced in a study of cytomegalovirus exposure and HLA in healthy donors. PCR primers comprised 60 Vbeta and 13 Jbeta primers. Repertoires were generated with immunoSEQ multiplex PCR, while TCRdb's copy carries only in-frame clones and drops some. The data contain 120,000 or so clones, around 73% of them singletons. Sequences were obtained from PBMCs. These receptors came from a man aged 30-40 years in good health and CMV-seropositive.

This sequence joins TRBV30 and TRBJ2-3, with 11 bases aligning to TRBD2. Per germline, CDR1 GTSNPN and CDR2 SVGIG (reference sequence). The CDR3 length is 16 residues. With V trimmed by 0 bases and J by 2 bases, 4 bases remained unmatched. The CDR3 reads CAWSVGTSGLTDTQYF. The DNA of the CDR3 is TGTGCCTGGAGTGTCGGGACTAGCGGACTCACAGATACGCAGTATTTT.

V is TRBV4-3 and J is TRBJ2-5; 13 nucleotides align to TRBD2. This CDR3 contains 18 residues. V lost 3 bases, J lost 5 bases, and 12 bases stayed unmatched. Germline assignment: CDR1 LGHNA and CDR2 YSLEER. The chain's CDR3 is CASSQATSGRLLGETQYF. The CDR3 region has the DNA TGCGCCAGCAGCCAGGCGACTAGCGGGAGGCTCCTAGGGGAGACCCAGTACTTC.

This clone came up a few times. Compared with germline, one end of the junction differs, possibly owing to a read error. This sequence joins TRBV20-1 and TRBJ1-2; D remains ambiguous. CDR3 length: 9 amino acids. The germline CDR1 and CDR2 sequences are DFQATT and SNEGSKA (reference sequence). The CDR3 coding sequence is TGTGACGGAGGCTATGGCTACACCTTC. Its protein product is CDGGYGYTF.

The rearrangement links TRBV5-1 to TRBJ2-2; D perhaps matches TRBD2 (5 bases). Trimming took off 1 base at V and 4 bases at J, with 11 bases between the two ends. This CDR3 has 15 residues. Germline CDR1 and CDR2: SGHRS and YFSETQ. The CDR3 DNA reads as TGCGCCAGCAGCTTGTTTACTAGTAGCACCGGGGAGCTGTTTTTT. Its protein product is CASSLFTSSTGELFF.

This clone was seen more than once but under ten times. The CDR3 sequence is CASRDASSYEQYF. The CDR3 coding sequence is TGTGCCAGCCGAGATGCAAGCTCCTACGAGCAGTACTTC. This rearrangement joins TRBV6-1 to TRBJ2-7; D not certain. CDR1 MNHNS and CDR2 SASEGT come from the germline V gene. Trimming removed 8 bases from V and 0 bases from J, with 11 bases in between. This CDR3 comprises 13 residues.

This clone showed up just a few times. The rearrangement uses TRBV7-6 and TRBJ2-1; D call uncertain. The V gene's germline CDR1 is SGHVS and CDR2 FNYEAQ. V lost 5 bases and J 8 bases, leaving 10 bases between the germline ends. This CDR3 has 12 residues. CDR3 region: CASSHSSDEQFF. For the CDR3, the DNA is TGTGCCAGCAGCCATTCGAGCGATGAGCAGTTCTTC.

V usage is TRBV7-9 and J usage is TRBJ2-7; 7 nucleotides line up with TRBD2. Germline loops: CDR1 SEHNR, CDR2 FQNEAQ (reference sequence). Losses at the gene ends were 3 bases for V and 5 bases for J; bases not matched to a gene: 4. The CDR3 covers 13 residues. CDR3 bases: TGTGCCAGCAGCTTCGGGGGGTCCGACGAGCAGTACTTC. Its translation is CASSFGGSDEQYF.

V is TRBV30 and J is TRBJ1-2; 9 nucleotides agree with TRBD1. With V trimmed by 2 bases and J by 4 bases, 8 bases remained unmatched. The CDR3 extends over 15 amino acids. Germline V gene lookup returns CDR1 GTSNPN and CDR2 SVGIG (reference sequence). The CDR3 DNA reads TGTGCCTGGAGTCCCCCGGACAGGGGTTCCTATGGCTACACCTTC. Its translation is CAWSPPDRGSYGYTF.